A single sample gave rise to the 22 T cell receptor beta chains below, sequenced in a study of shared clonotypes between healthy human individuals. Terminally differentiated effector memory CD45RA+ cells were left out of the naive CD8 fraction, which was CD45RO-negative and positively selected for CCR7. Clones were sequenced by immunoSEQ multiplex PCR, and TCRdb holds only the in-frame ones, with some missing. The sample consists of approximately 2,200,000 clones, about 93% of them appearing once. The sequenced sample was naive CD8+ T cells from PBMCs. The receptors were sampled from a man between 18 and 29 years old in good health. Some clones in this sample may be carry-over from other donors' samples.

The chain uses TRBV7-9 and TRBJ1-2; D remains ambiguous. The germline V gene encodes CDR1 SEHNR and CDR2 FQNEAQ (reference sequence). The CDR3 loop spans 16 amino acids. V was shortened by 5 bases and J by 1 base, with 17 bases between the two germline ends. Written as DNA, the CDR3 is TGTGCCAGCAGCGCGGATCCTTGGACGGGTAACTATGGCTACACCTTC. Translated, it gives CASSADPWTGNYGYTF. The variable domain in full, completed from reference TRBV7-9 and TRBJ1-2, reads DTGVSQNPRHKITKRGQNVTFRCDPISEHNRLYWYRQTLGQGPEFLTYFQNEAQLEKSRLLSDRFSAERPKGSFSTLEIQRTEQGDSAMYLCASSADPWTGNYGYTFGSGTRLTVV.

This chain joins TRBV4-3 and TRBJ2-1; TRBD2 aligns across 7 bases. Trimming at V came to 1 base and at J to 5 bases, leaving 8 bases not matched to a gene. From germline, CDR1 is LGHNA and CDR2 YSLEER. The CDR3 sequence is 16 residues long. CDR3 coding DNA: TGCGCCAGCAGCCAAGGCTGGGGGGAGGGACACAATGAGCAGTTCTTC. Encoded protein: CASSQGWGEGHNEQFF.

This rearrangement joins TRBV10-3 to TRBJ2-6; D is unresolved. The CDR3 totals 18 residues. The V end was cut by 3 bases, the J end by 1 base, with 16 bases between. Per germline, CDR1 ENHRY and CDR2 SYGVKD. DNA for the CDR3: TGTGCCATCAGTGAACTACAGATCTTTGGGTCTGGGGCCAACGTCCTGACTTTC. Its translation is CAISELQIFGSGANVLTF.

The V and J genes are TRBV19 and TRBJ2-7; D assignment may be TRBD1 or TRBD2 (5 bases each). Germline CDR1 reads LNHDA; CDR2 reads SQIVND (reference sequence). V gave up 6 bases and J gave up 0 bases, with 12 bases separating them. The CDR3 loop spans 14 amino acids. The CDR3 sequence: CASSPMGDSYEQYF. As DNA, the CDR3 is TGTGCCAGTAGCCCTATGGGGGACTCCTACGAGCAGTACTTC.

A single count supports this clone. Other DNA sequences within the sample encode an identical CDR3. This chain joins TRBV27 and TRBJ2-7; 9 bases agree with TRBD1. This CDR3 comprises 16 residues. V lost 0 bases, J lost 2 bases, and 5 bases stayed unmatched. The germline V gene encodes CDR1 MNHEY and CDR2 SMNVEV (reference sequence). The CDR3 DNA reads TGTGCCAGCAGTTTATCCCCCGGGACAGGGACCTACGAGCAGTACTTC. Amino acid sequence: CASSLSPGTGTYEQYF.

The CDR3 region is CASSAGGSPSYNEQFF. The DNA for the CDR3 is TGTGCCAGCAGCGCCGGGGGCAGCCCCTCCTACAATGAGCAGTTCTTC. The genes are TRBV9 and TRBJ2-1; D is tentatively TRBD1 or TRBD2 (6 bases each). Germline assignment: CDR1 SGDLS and CDR2 YYNGEE. The V end lost 3 bases, the J end lost 0 bases, and 13 bases lay between the germline ends. There are 16 residues in the CDR3. Combining the CDR3 with reference TRBV9 and TRBJ2-1 gives the whole variable domain DSGVTQTPKHLITATGQRVTLRCSPRSGDLSVYWYQQSLDQGLQFLIQYYNGEERAKGNILERFSAQQFPDLHSELNLSSLELGDSALYFCASSAGGSPSYNEQFFGPGTRLTVL.

The chain couples TRBV28 to TRBJ1-5; D gene uncertain. V lost 5 bases and J lost 0, with 11 bases in between. Germline CDR1 is MDHEN and CDR2 is SYDVKM. The CDR3 has 15 amino acids. Here the CDR3 reads CASSGPGYSNQPQHF. The CDR3, as DNA: TGTGCCAGCAGTGGGCCTGGGTATAGCAATCAGCCCCAGCATTTT.

The V gene is TRBV7-9, the J gene TRBJ1-4; no reliable D call. Germline-derived CDR1 and CDR2 are SEHNR and FQNEAQ (reference sequence). This CDR3 spans 14 amino acids. Trimming took 3 bases from V and 5 from J, leaving 10 bases between them. CDR3 sequence reads: CASSFVDSNEKLFF. CDR3 in DNA: TGTGCCAGCAGCTTCGTGGATTCAAATGAAAAACTGTTTTTT.

This chain links TRBV28 with TRBJ2-5, with D perhaps TRBD1 (5 bases). Germline V gene sequence: CDR1 MDHEN, CDR2 SYDVKM. The CDR3 totals 14 residues. Deletions cut 6 bases from V and 4 bases from J, with 15 bases between. The CDR3 nucleotides read TGTGCCAGCAGGTCATGGGGCGTAGGAGAGACCCAGTACTTC. Translated: CASRSWGVGETQYF.

J is TRBJ1-2 and V is TRBV9; D is possibly TRBD1 (5 bases). Trimming shortened V by 3 bases and J by 8 bases, and 20 bases separated the two germline ends. Germline assignment: CDR1 SGDLS and CDR2 YYNGEE. This CDR3 has 15 amino acids. The CDR3 nucleotides are TGTGCCAGCAGCGGGGGGACTCAACCCTTGTGGGGCTACACCTTC. This gives the protein CASSGGTQPLWGYTF.

The chain uses TRBV7-2 and TRBJ2-2; 7 bases are shared with TRBD1. Germline V CDR1 and CDR2: SGHTA, FQGNSA. The CDR3 is 15 amino acids. V gave up 2 bases and J gave up 1 base; unmatched junction bases: 1. CDR3 in amino acids: CASSLRTGNTGELFF. In nucleotides, the CDR3 is TGTGCCAGCAGCTTAAGGACAGGGAACACCGGGGAGCTGTTTTTT.

The gene calls are TRBV28 and TRBJ1-4, with TRBD1 as a possible D gene (5 bases). The CDR3 sequence is 17 residues long. Germline assignment: CDR1 MDHEN and CDR2 SYDVKM. V lost 6 bases, J lost 1 base, and 18 bases lay in between. This CDR3 reads CASSNLRGTGTNEKLFF. CDR3 in DNA: TGTGCCAGCAGCAACCTACGAGGGACGGGAACTAATGAAAAACTGTTTTTT.

V is TRBV15 and J is TRBJ2-7; D gene ambiguous. The V and J ends lost 3 bases and 3 bases respectively, with 9 bases between them. The CDR3 covers 13 residues. Germline CDR1 LNHNV, CDR2 YYDKDF (reference sequence). The CDR3, as DNA: TGTGCCACCAGCAGGACGGTAGTCTACGAGCAGTACTTC. Protein sequence: CATSRTVVYEQYF.

This chain uses TRBV25-1 with TRBJ2-4; perhaps TRBD1 as D (6 bases). The CDR3 length is 14 residues. Trimming took 5 bases from V and 4 from J, leaving 12 bases between them. Germline V CDR1 and CDR2: MGHDK, SYGVNS. CDR3 bases: TGTGCCAGCAGTTGGGCAGGGGCTAAAAACATTCAGTACTTC. Its protein is CASSWAGAKNIQYF.

V and J are TRBV6-5 and TRBJ2-7; D call uncertain. Trimming shortened V by 0 bases and J by 2 bases, and 11 bases separated the two germline ends. The CDR3 has 15 amino acids. CDR1 and CDR2 from the germline V gene are MNHEY and SVGAGI. For the CDR3, the DNA is TGTGCCAGCAGTTACTCCACTCCGCTAACCTACGAGCAGTACTTC. Translating it yields CASSYSTPLTYEQYF.

V is TRBV29-1 and J is TRBJ2-5; D gene ambiguous. The CDR3 has 14 amino acids. Between the trimmed V and J ends, which lost 0 bases and 6 bases, there was a span of 14 bases. The germline V gene encodes CDR1 SQVTM and CDR2 ANQGSEA. The CDR3 loop reads CSVEEVARRKTQYF. The CDR3 DNA follows: TGCAGCGTTGAAGAAGTGGCCCGTCGAAAGACCCAGTACTTC.

This clone was seen a single time. This chain joins TRBV7-9 and TRBJ2-5; no clear D. The CDR3 runs to 12 residues. CDR1 and CDR2 from the germline V gene are SEHNR and FQNEAQ (reference sequence). V was trimmed by 3 bases and J by 5 bases, leaving 7 bases between them. CDR3 nucleotide sequence: TGTGCCAGCAGCTTCGCCCCTGAGACCCAGTACTTC. Translating gives CASSFAPETQYF.

This chain links TRBV27 with TRBJ2-1; D is undetermined. Germline values: CDR1 MNHEY, CDR2 SMNVEV (reference sequence). V dropped 6 bases and J dropped 8 bases, with 14 bases sitting between them. CDR3 size: 13 residues. For the CDR3, the DNA is TGTGCCAGCAGCCCCCGGTACGGCGATGAGCAGTTCTTC. Amino acid sequence: CASSPRYGDEQFF.

This clone has a single count. The DNA of the CDR3 is TGTGCCAGCAGCTTGGATCGGACAGCCGAGTCCCGTGTCCCCTCCTACGAGCAGTACTTC. Translation: CASSLDRTAESRVPSYEQYF. V is TRBV13 and J is TRBJ2-7; D is perhaps TRBD1 (6 bases). CDR1 and CDR2 from the germline V gene are PRHDT and FYEKMQ (reference sequence). Deletions cut 3 bases from V and 0 bases from J, with 27 bases between. The CDR3 loop spans 20 amino acids.

The chain combines TRBV20-1 with TRBJ2-3; D gene uncertain. The CDR3 is 11 residues long. V was cut by 5 bases and J by 4 bases, with 7 bases left in between. CDR1 and CDR2 from the germline V gene are DFQATT and SNEGSKA (reference sequence). CDR3 sequence reads: CSAWGPDTQYF. The CDR3, as DNA: TGCAGTGCTTGGGGTCCAGATACGCAGTATTTT.

The V gene is TRBV7-9, the J gene TRBJ2-3; 8 bases agree with TRBD2. CDR3 size: 17 residues. The trim removed 2 bases at V and 4 bases at J, leaving 11 bases unmatched. Per germline, CDR1 SEHNR and CDR2 FQNEAQ (reference sequence). The CDR3 nucleotides are TGTGCCAGCAGCTTAAGGCCGGGACTAGGCGGTGCAGATACGCAGTATTTT. Translated: CASSLRPGLGGADTQYF.

This clone appeared a few times. V is TRBV29-1 and J is TRBJ1-2, with a tentative D call TRBD1 (5 bases). The V gene lost 3 bases and the J gene lost 6 bases, with 8 bases spanning the gap. This CDR3 contains 11 residues. Germline V gives CDR1 SQVTM, CDR2 ANQGSEA. CDR3 in amino acids: CSVDEGNGYTF. CDR3 DNA: TGCAGCGTTGATGAGGGGAATGGCTACACCTTC.